Listed below are T cell receptor beta chains from one sample, sequenced in a study of blood T cell repertoires in COVID-19. Only in-frame clones appear in the TCRdb table, and some are missing; sequencing was by immunoSEQ multiplex PCR. The sample consists of about 170,000 clones, approximately 85% of them appearing once. Material for sequencing was peripheral blood. The receptors stem from an elderly man with COVID-19, enrolled during active disease. The CDR3 runs from the conserved cysteine through the conserved F or W. Each record gives: D gene, clone size, J gene, V gene, CDR3 protein, CDR3 DNA. D genes are given only for firm matches. Clone size appears in some rows only: once, few, many, or a class for an expanded clone.

-,-,TRBJ1-1,TRBV6-1,CASSEVGRDTEAFF,TGTGCCAGCAGTGAAGTCGGCAGGGACACTGAAGCTTTCTTT
-,-,TRBJ2-3,TRBV7-2,CASSSWGRLTDTQYF,TGTGCCAGCAGCTCGTGGGGGAGGCTCACAGATACGCAGTATTTT
-,-,TRBJ1-2,TRBV5-5,CASRPLSGDGYTF,TGTGCCAGCAGACCCTTAAGCGGGGATGGCTACACCTTC
-,-,TRBJ2-4,TRBV18,CASSPIEGGNIQYF,TGTGCCAGCTCACCAATCGAGGGAGGAAACATTCAGTACTTC
-,-,TRBJ1-1,TRBV5-4,CASRGGGDTEAFF,TGTGCCAGCAGAGGGGGAGGGGACACTGAAGCTTTCTTT
TRBD1,-,TRBJ2-2,TRBV19,CASLGTGFSGELFF,TGTGCCAGCCTAGGGACAGGGTTTTCCGGGGAGCTGTTTTTT
-,-,TRBJ1-5,TRBV2,CASSGVDSNQPQHF,TGTGCCAGCTCTGGAGTAGACAGCAATCAGCCCCAGCATTTT
TRBD2,-,TRBJ2-2,TRBV7-2,CASSSGLAGGIGTGELFF,TGTGCCAGCAGCTCGGGACTAGCGGGGGGCATTGGGACCGGGGAGCTGTTTTTT
-,-,TRBJ1-1,TRBV6-5,CASTRSVNTEAFF,TGTGCCAGCACCCGGTCGGTGAACACTGAAGCTTTCTTT
-,once,TRBJ2-5,TRBV19,CASSIVGKQETQYF,TGTGCCAGTAGTATAGTCGGTAAACAAGAGACCCAGTACTTC
TRBD1,-,TRBJ2-4,TRBV6-2/TRBV6-3,CASSYPGRGQGLNIQYF,TGTGCCAGCAGTTACCCTGGGAGGGGACAGGGGTTGAACATTCAGTACTTC
-,-,TRBJ1-2,TRBV7-9,CASSLTTGYYGYTF,TGTGCCAGCAGCTTAACCACAGGGTACTATGGCTACACCTTC
-,-,TRBJ2-3,TRBV5-1,CASRELALPTDTQYF,TGCGCCAGCAGAGAACTAGCCTTACCCACAGATACGCAGTATTTT
TRBD2,-,TRBJ2-3,TRBV5-1,CASSLMGRDTDTQYF,TGCGCCAGCAGCTTGATGGGGAGGGACACAGATACGCAGTATTTT
TRBD2,-,TRBJ2-3,TRBV18,CASSPDGTSRDTQYF,TGTGCCAGCTCTCCCGATGGGACTAGCAGAGATACGCAGTATTTT
-,-,TRBJ1-5,TRBV4-2,CASSQDGSQPQHF,TGTGCCAGCAGCCAAGATGGCAGTCAGCCCCAGCATTTT
TRBD1,-,TRBJ1-2,TRBV7-2,CASSLVGAGGSRYGYTF,TGTGCCAGCAGCTTAGTAGGGGCAGGGGGTTCACGGTATGGCTACACCTTC
-,-,TRBJ2-5,TRBV7-9,CASSLRGSGVSQETQYF,TGTGCCAGCAGCTTAAGGGGCTCGGGGGTCAGCCAAGAGACCCAGTACTTC
-,-,TRBJ2-2,TRBV11-2,CASSLFEYGELFF,TGTGCCAGCAGCTTATTCGAGTACGGGGAGCTGTTTTTT
-,-,TRBJ1-3,TRBV7-9,CASSQITGNTIYF,TGTGCCAGCAGCCAGATAACTGGAAACACCATATATTTT
-,-,TRBJ1-1,TRBV7-3,CASSLSVNTEAFF,TGTGCCAGCAGCTTAAGTGTAAACACTGAAGCTTTCTTT
-,-,TRBJ2-7,TRBV6-5,CASIRDTSYEQYF,TGTGCCAGCATAAGGGACACCTCCTACGAGCAGTACTTC
TRBD1,-,TRBJ1-5,TRBV6-5,CASTRTGYQPQHF,TGTGCCAGCACCCGGACAGGCTATCAGCCCCAGCATTTT
-,-,TRBJ1-5,TRBV6-5,CASKIGPYSNQPQHF,TGTGCCAGCAAAATTGGGCCATATAGCAATCAGCCCCAGCATTTT
-,few,TRBJ1-5,TRBV7-9,CASAVSGNQPQHF,TGTGCCAGCGCAGTCTCGGGGAATCAGCCCCAGCATTTT
-,once,TRBJ1-4,TRBV9,CASSVERPGYNEKLFF,TGTGCCAGCAGCGTAGAACGTCCAGGATATAATGAAAAACTGTTTTTT
-,-,TRBJ2-5,TRBV5-1,CASSLSQPGGETQYF,TGCGCCAGCAGCTTGAGCCAGCCAGGTGGAGAGACCCAGTACTTC
-,-,TRBJ2-1,TRBV10-1,CASRGSNNEQFF,TGCGCCAGCAGAGGGAGCAACAATGAGCAGTTCTTC
-,-,TRBJ1-2,TRBV21-1,CASSRTNHRGYGYTF,TGTGCCAGCAGTCGTACCAATCACAGGGGGTATGGCTACACCTTC
-,-,TRBJ1-6,TRBV6-4,CASSDAGWNSPLHF,TGTGCCAGCAGTGACGCAGGGTGGAATTCACCCCTCCACTTT
-,-,TRBJ1-6,TRBV18,CASSPGQRRYNSPLHF,TGTGCCAGCTCACCCGGACAGCGCAGATATAATTCACCCCTCCACTTT
-,-,TRBJ1-1,TRBV5-1,CASSLDLWAPRGEAFF,TGCGCCAGCAGCTTGGACCTTTGGGCCCCCCGAGGGGAAGCTTTCTTT
TRBD1,-,TRBJ2-3,TRBV11-2,CASSPTGGGGTDTQYF,TGTGCCAGCAGCCCGACAGGGGGAGGAGGCACAGATACGCAGTATTTT
-,-,TRBJ2-2,TRBV19,CASRTVNTGELFF,TGTGCCAGCCGGACAGTGAACACCGGGGAGCTGTTTTTT
-,-,TRBJ1-1,TRBV3-1/TRBV3-2,CASSQGRTVMNTEAFF,TGTGCCAGCAGCCAAGGGCGGACAGTCATGAACACTGAAGCTTTCTTT
TRBD1,-,TRBJ2-6,TRBV3-1/TRBV3-2,CASSQGRGRSPSGANVLTF,TGTGCCAGCAGCCAAGGCAGGGGGCGCTCCCCCTCTGGGGCCAACGTCCTGACTTTC
-,-,TRBJ2-1,TRBV12-3/TRBV12-4,CASSLAQNEQFF,TGTGCCAGCAGTTTAGCCCAGAATGAGCAGTTCTTC
TRBD2,-,TRBJ2-3,TRBV6-4,CASSDSASGADTQYF,TGTGCCAGCAGTGACTCTGCTAGCGGAGCAGATACGCAGTATTTT
TRBD2,-,TRBJ2-1,TRBV29-1,CSVDYVRLAGFSYNEQFF,TGCAGCGTTGATTACGTGAGGCTAGCGGGGTTCTCCTACAATGAGCAGTTCTTC
TRBD1,-,TRBJ1-1,TRBV6-2/TRBV6-3,CASSGMTGGSTEAFF,TGTGCCAGCAGTGGGATGACAGGGGGAAGTACTGAAGCTTTCTTT
-,few,TRBJ1-2,TRBV4-3,CASSQVGRTGDRGYTF,TGCGCCAGCAGCCAAGTGGGTAGAACCGGGGATAGAGGCTACACCTTC
-,-,TRBJ1-2,TRBV6-5,CASSSVQGFYGYTF,TGTGCCAGCAGTTCCGTACAGGGCTTCTATGGCTACACCTTC